The sequence of this T cell receptor beta chain was determined in a study of beta chain features in type 1 diabetes. Trimming took 7 bases from V and 6 from J; bases not matched to a gene: 12. This CDR3 region has 15 residues. The germline gives CDR1 MDHEN, CDR2 SYDVKM. In regard to this clone: The antigen is undetermined.

cDNA synthesis used the whole RNA isolate, giving expressed TCRB sequences. Here immunoSEQ multiplex PCR was the method, and the copy in TCRdb shows in-frame clones only, minus some. The table includes about 150,000 clones, about a tenth detected once. Whole-study results and caveats: Resolution of whether HLA type affects TCRB rearrangement was not achieved here. Across all four CD4+ subsets, people with type 1 diabetes showed modestly shorter TCRB CDR3s.

The chain combines TRBV28 with TRBJ1-5; 7 positions agree with TRBD1. The source material was central memory CD4+ T cells from blood. The TCR originated in a man aged 25 to 40 with type 1 diabetes. DNA of the CDR3: TGTGCCAGCATAAAGGGGGCGAGGTTGAGTCAGCCCCAGCATTTT. This translates into CASIKGARLSQPQHF.